This record looks at one T cell receptor beta chain sequence and its context. Its antigen is currently unknown. This sample is drawn from a study of identical twins. A single record per CDR3 protein comes from TCRdb applying MiXCR to the 5' RACE reads. Of a few hundred thousand distinct CDR3 sequences in the sample, 9.5% were seen once. The CDR3 runs to 16 residues. Trimming removed 0 bases at V and 7 bases at J, with 17 bases between. CDR1 and CDR2 from the germline V gene are KGHSH and LQKENI. Overall study results and limits: Zero-insertion analyses were open to partial confounding by invariant MAIT and iNKT cells.

Another study also made use of these data, one on yellow fever vaccine responses in identical twins. From that second work: After vaccination, twins' T cell response reportedly seemed partly convergent, partly personalized.

The chain is built from TRBV18 and TRBJ2-3; no reliable D call. The receptor comes from a woman under 30 in good health. Input material: CD8+ T cells sorted from blood. The CDR3 reads CASSPPAPSMTYTQYF. The CDR3 DNA follows: TGTGCCAGCTCACCACCGGCCCCCAGTATGACGTATACGCAGTATTTT.